This T cell receptor beta chain comes out of a study of blood T cells in healthy people across ages (dated by TCRdb to the mid-2010s). As for the study more broadly: In model experiments, template switching captured about one uniquely barcoded TCR beta cDNA molecule for every two T cells. Age-related changes in TCR beta repertoire diversity were measured in the study by deep sequencing normalized with unique cDNA molecular identifiers. Four age groups were formed from the donors: young (average roughly 15 years), middle-aged (roughly 38), aged (roughly 56) and long-lived (around 82). To avoid experimental bias, donors of different ages were randomly spread across the sequencing lanes. Two additional independent replicas of 1 million unique cDNA reads from the same blood draw were analyzed for two donors (one aged 18 to 30 and one aged 80 or older).

As for this clonotype: Its antigen specificity is not known. No per-base quality is available; no much larger clone lies one base away.

Its CDR3 holds 17 amino acids, cysteine through phenylalanine. The read is trimmed to its CDR3 DNA, 51 bases read in frame from base 1. The germline V gene (reference sequence) specifies LNHDA as CDR1 and SQIVND as CDR2. What the authors observed across the whole study: Donor CMV infection status was unknown, potentially confounding age-related changes in expanded clonotypes. Estimates of total diversity from one million sequenced T cells were regarded as lower bounds and underestimates. Observed TCR beta diversity per million T cells fell roughly linearly with age, and a significant reduction was already apparent by age roughly 41. The long-lived group showed more naive CD4+ T cells, fewer expanded clones and increased TCR diversity than the aged group, suggesting age selection. Observed TCR beta diversity correlated strongly with the percentage of naive T cells measured by flow cytometry. Because profiling used bulk unsorted PBMCs, naive and antigen-experienced compartments could not be compared conclusively.

Preparation of the library involved 5' RACE. Sequencing was performed on an Illumina HiSeq 2500. The second PCR ran for about 6 to 12 cycles and used a J-beta primer mix along with a sample-barcoded 5' primer. Each TCR beta cDNA molecule received a unique molecular identifier from a template-switch 5' adaptor carrying 12 random nucleotides. Each sample yielded at least 2.5 million CDR3-containing paired-end reads. All of the RNA was converted into first-strand cDNA using the Mint cDNA synthesis kit, with a TRBC-specific oligonucleotide serving as the primer. Following uracil-DNA glycosylase treatment, all cDNA underwent a first 18-cycle PCR with the universal primers M1SS and BC2_uni_R. Under the source paper's analysis protocol: For normalization, 1 million high-quality reads were randomly selected from each sample, with every read carrying a distinct molecular identifier. Instead of being binned into consensus sequences, reads that shared molecular identifiers were thrown out. CDR3 identification, clonotype clustering and error correction used MiTCR with a Q25 quality threshold and the strictest error-elimination algorithm. A nonparametric unseen species model with Euler transformation was used to estimate lower-bound total TCR beta diversity. TCRdb reworked the public reads: Q25 trimming with fastp, MiXCR clone assembly, productive beta chains retained. CDR3 protein duplicates are merged, each entry listing the most common genes and DNA. TCRdb's processing, not the study's, gives the V and J calls here. A total of about 630,000 distinct CDR3 sequences appear in this sample, around 21% of them only once. The ten top clones hold approximately 3.7% of the sample.

The donors were 40 or so Caucasian individuals from Russia, aged roughly 6 to 90 years, who were systemically healthy. Around 10 milliliters of peripheral blood were collected from each donor into EDTA-treated Vacutainer tubes. Ficoll-Paque density-gradient centrifugation was used to isolate PBMCs, with at least 6 million per sample. Total RNA was extracted from PBMCs with Trizol reagent, with at least 5.5 micrograms obtained per sample. Naive CD45RAhigh/CD27high T cell percentages were measured by flow cytometry on a PBMC aliquot from every donor. Sequenced: blood. The source of this sequence is a man between 65 and 80 years old in good health. The chain is encoded by TRBV19 joined to TRBJ2-5, with TRBD1 identical over 9 junction bases. The tail of the sequence fits TRBJ2-7 better, so the J call may be wrong. The DNA reads as follows: TGTGCCAGTAGTATAACCGGGACAGGGAAAGGCTCCTACGAGCAGTACTTC. This yields the protein CASSITGTGKGSYEQYF.